Following are 20 T cell receptor beta chains from one sample sequenced in a study of control samples from healthy donors and cancer patients. TCRdb's copy holds only in-frame clones and misses some; the assay was immunoSEQ multiplex PCR. The sample consists of around 180,000 clones, 80% to 95% of them appearing once. The sequencing sample was made of blood. Every receptor here comes from a woman between 40 and 55 years old in good health.

The chain joins TRBV18 to TRBJ2-6, with D perhaps TRBD2 (6 bases). CDR1 and CDR2 (germline): KGHSH, LQKENI. With 3 bases removed from V and 0 bases from J, the gap between germline ends came to 21 bases. The CDR3 has 20 residues. The CDR3 protein is CASSPEEGRVPYSGANVLTF. The DNA of the CDR3 is TGTGCCAGCTCACCGGAGGAGGGTAGGGTCCCCTACTCTGGGGCCAACGTCCTGACTTTC.

The V gene is TRBV6-1, the J gene TRBJ2-4; D possibly uses TRBD1 or TRBD2 (5 bases each). Germline CDR1 reads MNHNS; CDR2 reads SASEGT. The CDR3 sequence is 14 residues long. V lost 2 bases and J 9 bases, leaving 14 bases between the germline ends. The CDR3 nucleotides are TGTGCCAGCAGTGAAAGAACAGGAGGACGCATTCAGTACTTC. Translation: CASSERTGGRIQYF.

This clone has a single count. CDR3 in amino acids: CASSLHSGGDQPQHF. The CDR3 DNA is TGCGCCAGCAGCTTGCACTCAGGCGGGGATCAGCCCCAGCATTTT. The chain couples TRBV5-1 to TRBJ1-5; the D is unclear. V lost 1 base and J lost 5, with 13 bases in between. Germline assignment: CDR1 SGHRS and CDR2 YFSETQ. The CDR3 runs 15 residues.

V and J are TRBV6-5 and TRBJ1-2, with D possibly being TRBD1 (5 bases). Trimming removed 6 bases from V and 5 bases from J, with 10 bases in between. This CDR3 has 12 amino acids. CDR1 and CDR2 (germline): MNHEY, SVGAGI. As DNA, the CDR3 is TGTGCCAGCAGCAGGGAGGATTATGGCTACACCTTC. This translates into CASSREDYGYTF.

This chain uses TRBV12-3 or TRBV12-4 with TRBJ2-3; weak D call: TRBD2 (5 bases). This CDR3 region has 12 residues. V was shortened by 4 bases and J by 8 bases, with 10 bases between the two germline ends. DNA of the CDR3: TGTGCCAGCAGTTCTTCTAGCAGTACGCAGTATTTT. The encoded protein is CASSSSSSTQYF.

The chain has TRBV18 and TRBJ1-2; unclear D gene. The CDR3 length is 13 residues. The germline gives CDR1 KGHSH, CDR2 LQKENI. Trimming removed 1 base from V and 8 bases from J, with 11 bases in between. The CDR3 protein is CASSPLSFLGYTF. CDR3 DNA sequence: TGTGCCAGCTCACCACTGTCATTCTTGGGCTACACCTTC.

V is TRBV7-3 and J is TRBJ1-1, with D maybe TRBD1 (6 bases). Trimming took off 2 bases at V and 1 base at J, with 8 bases between the two ends. CDR1 is SGHTA and CDR2 is FQGTGA in the germline V gene. The CDR3 is made up of 14 amino acids. The CDR3 DNA is TGTGCCAGCAGCTTATCAGGGGAGAACACTGAAGCTTTCTTT. Residues: CASSLSGENTEAFF.

The V call is TRBV27, the J call TRBJ1-2, with D tentatively TRBD1 (5 bases). The CDR3 extends over 14 amino acids. Germline V gene sequence: CDR1 MNHEY, CDR2 SMNVEV (reference sequence). V shed 2 bases and J shed 2 bases, with 9 bases lying between them. The CDR3 sequence is CASSLGWGNYGYTF. CDR3 DNA: TGTGCCAGCAGTTTAGGGTGGGGGAACTATGGCTACACCTTC.

This clone appeared once. The genes are TRBV29-1 and TRBJ2-1; 8 bases line up with TRBD1. The CDR3 runs to 15 residues. J was trimmed by 0 bases and V by 7 bases; bases with no gene match: 8. Germline V CDR1 and CDR2: SQVTM, ANQGSEA. The CDR3: CSGLGTGGSYNEQFF. The CDR3 nucleotides read TGCAGCGGCCTCGGGACAGGCGGCTCCTACAATGAGCAGTTCTTC.

V and J are TRBV29-1 and TRBJ1-5; possible D gene TRBD1, 5 bases. This CDR3 is 13 amino acids long. Trimming took 4 bases from V and 0 from J, leaving 7 bases between them. CDR1 and CDR2 from the germline V gene are SQVTM and ANQGSEA. The CDR3 nucleotides read TGCAGCGTTGGTGGGACTAGCAATCAGCCCCAGCATTTT. Its protein product is CSVGGTSNQPQHF.

The chain employs TRBV6-1 and TRBJ2-1; 11 bases are shared with TRBD2. The V gene end was trimmed by 4 bases and the J gene end by 16 bases; junction bases not matched to a gene: 18. This CDR3 has 16 residues. Germline loops: CDR1 MNHNS, CDR2 SASEGT. The CDR3 protein is CASSGASGGPPSGVFF. The CDR3 bases are TGTGCCAGCAGTGGGGCTAGCGGGGGGCCTCCATCTGGTGTTTTCTTC.

CDR3 bases: TGTGCCAGCAGTAGGAGGGGGCCTACTAGCTCGCACGGGGAGCTGTTTTTT. Translating it yields CASSRRGPTSSHGELFF. The chain joins TRBV27 to TRBJ2-2; D may be TRBD1 (7 bases). The V gene lost 5 bases and the J gene lost 7 bases, with 23 bases spanning the gap. The CDR3 covers 17 residues. Germline loops: CDR1 MNHEY, CDR2 SMNVEV (reference sequence).

The genes are TRBV3-1 (or the pseudogene TRBV3-2) and TRBJ2-7; D is ambiguous. The V and J ends lost 4 bases and 2 bases respectively, with 12 bases between them. Germline V gives CDR1 LGHDT, CDR2 YNNKEL (reference sequence). There are 14 residues in the CDR3. The CDR3 is CASSPQAYTYEQYF. The CDR3 DNA follows: TGTGCCAGCAGCCCGCAAGCCTACACCTACGAGCAGTACTTC.

The chain uses TRBV7-8 and TRBJ1-2; D might be TRBD1 (5 bases). The V and J ends lost 5 bases and 7 bases respectively, with 11 bases between them. The CDR3 loop spans 12 amino acids. Per the germline V gene, CDR1 is SGHVS and CDR2 is FQNEAQ. The CDR3 is CASSQGSGGYTF. CDR3 coding DNA: TGTGCCAGCAGCCAGGGTTCGGGTGGCTACACCTTC.

With respect to this clone: The same CDR3 arises from other DNA sequences in this sample as well. CDR3 residues: CASSPQGAGNTIYF. CDR3 sequence (DNA): TGTGCCAGCTCACCCCAGGGGGCTGGAAACACCATATATTTT. The chain uses TRBV18 and TRBJ1-3; 7 nucleotides align to TRBD1. Germline V gives CDR1 KGHSH, CDR2 LQKENI. CDR3 length: 14 amino acids. V trimming: 3 bases; J trimming: 2 bases; junction bases outside the gene matches: 1.

The chain links TRBV10-3 to TRBJ1-2; D may be TRBD1 (6 bases). The CDR3 has 14 residues. V lost 0 bases and J 8 bases, leaving 13 bases between the germline ends. CDR1 and CDR2 (germline): ENHRY, SYGVKD. CDR3 in amino acids: CAISESPGASGYTF. The CDR3 DNA reads TGTGCCATCAGTGAGTCCCCAGGGGCTAGCGGCTACACCTTC.

This chain joins TRBV4-2 and TRBJ1-2, with D unclear. The CDR3 has 13 residues. Germline assignment: CDR1 LGHNA and CDR2 YNFKEQ. V lost 4 bases to trimming and J lost 7 bases, with 13 bases between them. The CDR3 sequence is CASSRRPRTGYTF. DNA for the CDR3: TGTGCCAGCAGCCGCCGACCTCGGACTGGCTACACCTTC.

For this clone: In the same sample, other DNA sequences code for this CDR3. The V gene is TRBV5-4, the J gene TRBJ1-1; 8 bases match TRBD1. The germline gives CDR1 SGHNT, CDR2 YYREEE (reference sequence). The CDR3 extends over 13 amino acids. V shed 4 bases and J 3 bases; nucleotides not matched to a gene: 2. The CDR3 DNA sequence: TGTGCCAGCAGCCTGGGACAGGACACTGAAGCTTTCTTT. Translation: CASSLGQDTEAFF. The full variable domain, in which reference TRBV5-4 and TRBJ1-1 provide the parts outside the CDR3, is ETGVTQSPTHLIKTRGQQVTLRCSSQSGHNTVSWYQQALGQGPQFIFQYYREEENGRGNFPPRFSGLQFPNYSSELNVNALELDDSALYLCASSLGQDTEAFFGQGTRLTVV.

The CDR3 coding sequence is TGTGCCAGCAGCTTAGTTTTTATGGGGGGCGATCAGCCCCAGCATTTT. Amino acids: CASSLVFMGGDQPQHF. The rearrangement joins TRBV7-2 to TRBJ1-5, with D possibly TRBD1 on 6 matching bases. CDR3 size: 16 residues. From germline, CDR1 is SGHTA and CDR2 FQGNSA. Trimming took off 1 base at V and 5 bases at J, with 15 bases between the two ends.

V gene TRBV19 combines with J gene TRBJ1-5, with D perhaps TRBD1 (5 bases). With 5 bases removed from V and 5 bases from J, the gap between germline ends came to 10 bases. This CDR3 region has 13 residues. The germline V gene encodes CDR1 LNHDA and CDR2 SQIVND (reference sequence). The CDR3 DNA sequence: TGTGCCAGTAGTCCAGGGCGGGATCAGCCCCAGCATTTT. Translating it yields CASSPGRDQPQHF.